A selection of T cell receptor beta chains follows, all from one sample in a study of T cell responses to AZD1222 COVID-19 vaccine. TCRdb's copy holds only in-frame clones and misses some; the assay was immunoSEQ multiplex PCR. The repertoire holds approximately 81,000 clones, with around 90% as singletons. Sequences were derived from peripheral blood, sampled on day 0 of MenACWY control vaccination. The receptors shown here come from an adult in good health. CDR3s include the opening cysteine and the closing phenylalanine or tryptophan.

j_gene	len	v_gene	CDR3aa
TRBJ2-5	15	TRBV7-9	CASSLVRLEQETQYF
TRBJ2-1	16	TRBV19	CASSIDLTSVYNEQFF
TRBJ1-3	15	TRBV6-5	CASSHPTNRGNTIYF
TRBJ2-7	14	TRBV11-2	CASGWPGQGDEQYF
TRBJ1-1	14	TRBV6-6	CASSFQGRDTEAFF
TRBJ1-2	11	TRBV12-3/TRBV12-4	CASSQGRGYTF
TRBJ1-1	14	TRBV6-5	CASSSGGRKTEAFF
TRBJ2-7	12	TRBV7-9	CASGSGSYEQYF
TRBJ2-3	13	TRBV7-3	CASSSQGDGTQYF
TRBJ2-1	17	TRBV5-1	CASSLAGGTGEHNEQFF
TRBJ2-7	13	TRBV7-8	CASSYSYSYEQYF
TRBJ2-7	13	TRBV5-4	CASRRGGANEQYF
TRBJ1-1	13	TRBV29-1	CSARINENTEAFF
TRBJ2-6	15	TRBV5-1	CASSTVLTGANVLTF
TRBJ1-1	16	TRBV10-3	CAISESGLGGYTEAFF
TRBJ2-7	12	TRBV19	CASQGGLGEQYF
TRBJ1-5	15	TRBV6-1	CASSEDRGGNQPQHF